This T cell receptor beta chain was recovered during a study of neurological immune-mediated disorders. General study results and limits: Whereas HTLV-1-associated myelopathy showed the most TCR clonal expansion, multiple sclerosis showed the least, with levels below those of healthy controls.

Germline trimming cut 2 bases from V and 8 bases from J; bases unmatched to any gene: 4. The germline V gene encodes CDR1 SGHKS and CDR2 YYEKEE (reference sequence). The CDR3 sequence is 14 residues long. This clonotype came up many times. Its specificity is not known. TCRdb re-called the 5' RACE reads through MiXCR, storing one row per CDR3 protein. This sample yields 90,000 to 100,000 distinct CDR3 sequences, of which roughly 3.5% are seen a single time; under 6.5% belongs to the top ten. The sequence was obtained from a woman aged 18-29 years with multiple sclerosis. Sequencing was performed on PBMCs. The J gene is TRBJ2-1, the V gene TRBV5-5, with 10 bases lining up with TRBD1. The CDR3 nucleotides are TGTGCCAGCAGCTTCGGACAGGGGGAGGATGAGCAGTTCTTC. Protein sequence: CASSFGQGEDEQFF.